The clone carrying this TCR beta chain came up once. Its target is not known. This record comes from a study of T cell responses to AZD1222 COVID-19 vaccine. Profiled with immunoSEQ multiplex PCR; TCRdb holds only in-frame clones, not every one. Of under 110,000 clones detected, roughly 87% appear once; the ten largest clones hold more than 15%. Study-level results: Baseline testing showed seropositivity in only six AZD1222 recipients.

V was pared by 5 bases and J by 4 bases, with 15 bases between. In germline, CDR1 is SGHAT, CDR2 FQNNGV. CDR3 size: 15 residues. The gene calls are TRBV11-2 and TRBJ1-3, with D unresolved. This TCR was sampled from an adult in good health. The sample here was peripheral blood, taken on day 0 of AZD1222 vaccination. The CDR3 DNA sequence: TGTGCCAGCAGCGCCTTCTTATCTACGGGAAACACCATATATTTT. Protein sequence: CASSAFLSTGNTIYF. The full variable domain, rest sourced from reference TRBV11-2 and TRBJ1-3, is EAGVAQSPRYKIIEKRQSVAFWCNPISGHATLYWYQQILGQGPKLLIQFQNNGVVDDSQLPKDRFSAERLKGVDSTLKIQPAKLEDSAVYLCASSAFLSTGNTIYFGEGSWLTVV.